The 28 T cell receptor beta chains given below trace back to one sample, sequenced in a study of T cell responses to AZD1222 COVID-19 vaccine. TCRdb keeps only in-frame clones here, not all; method: immunoSEQ multiplex PCR. The sample gives 150,000 to 200,000 clones, 90% to 95% of which show up once; about 2.8% is in the top ten. Material: peripheral blood, obtained on day 0 of AZD1222 vaccination. The receptors stem from an adult in good health.

J is TRBJ2-1 and V is TRBV11-2; possibly TRBD1 or TRBD2 for D (5 bases each). Trimming stripped 7 bases from V and 5 bases from J, with 18 bases between. The CDR3 length is 15 residues. Germline values: CDR1 SGHAT, CDR2 FQNNGV. CDR3 loop: CASTIGSGADNEQFF. CDR3 coding DNA: TGTGCCAGCACCATAGGGTCCGGGGCGGACAATGAGCAGTTCTTC. The full variable domain, its missing parts supplied by reference TRBV11-2 and TRBJ2-1, is EAGVAQSPRYKIIEKRQSVAFWCNPISGHATLYWYQQILGQGPKLLIQFQNNGVVDDSQLPKDRFSAERLKGVDSTLKIQPAKLEDSAVYLCASTIGSGADNEQFFGPGTRLTVL.

This sequence joins TRBV5-6 and TRBJ2-7; D might be TRBD1 (6 bases). The CDR3 is 14 residues long. V was trimmed by 4 bases and J by 6 bases, leaving 17 bases between them. The germline V gene encodes CDR1 SGHDT and CDR2 YYEEEE. As DNA, the CDR3 is TGTGCCAGCAGCCTTCAGGGGAGATTCGGCGAGCAGTACTTC. Translated, it gives CASSLQGRFGEQYF. Drawing the rest from reference TRBV5-6 and TRBJ2-7, the complete variable domain is DAGVTQSPTHLIKTRGQQVTLRCSPKSGHDTVSWYQQALGQGPQFIFQYYEEEERQRGNFPDRFSGHQFPNYSSELNVNALLLGDSALYLCASSLQGRFGEQYFGPGTRLTVT.

The CDR3 sequence is CASSLTTGKSSGNTIYF. The CDR3 DNA reads as TGTGCCAGCTCACTAACAACAGGGAAGAGCTCTGGAAACACCATATATTTT. This chain uses TRBV18 with TRBJ1-3, with a possible D match to TRBD1 (6 bases). The CDR3 is 17 amino acids. V lost 4 bases, J lost 0 bases, and 16 bases lay in between. Germline V gene lookup returns CDR1 KGHSH and CDR2 LQKENI.

The chain has TRBV7-9 and TRBJ1-5, with D uncertain. V was trimmed by 1 base and J by 7 bases, leaving 5 bases between them. The germline gives CDR1 SEHNR, CDR2 FQNEAQ (reference sequence). CDR3 length: 12 residues. CDR3 nucleotide sequence: TGTGCCAGCAGCTTAGTAGGACAGCCCCAGCATTTT. It yields the protein CASSLVGQPQHF.

The V and J genes are TRBV9 and TRBJ2-5; 8 bases agree with TRBD2. V lost 4 bases, J lost 5 bases, and 10 bases stayed unmatched. CDR3 size: 15 residues. The germline V gene has CDR1 SGDLS and CDR2 YYNGEE. The chain's CDR3 is CASSTAGLAGETQYF. CDR3 in DNA: TGTGCCAGCAGCACCGCCGGGCTAGCGGGTGAGACCCAGTACTTC. Drawing the rest from reference TRBV9 and TRBJ2-5, the complete variable domain is DSGVTQTPKHLITATGQRVTLRCSPRSGDLSVYWYQQSLDQGLQFLIQYYNGEERAKGNILERFSAQQFPDLHSELNLSSLELGDSALYFCASSTAGLAGETQYFGPGTRLLVL.

This clone was counted a few times. J is TRBJ1-6 and V is TRBV6-5, with 10 bases aligning to TRBD1. Germline V gives CDR1 MNHEY, CDR2 SVGAGI. The trim removed 6 bases at V and 10 bases at J, leaving 3 bases unmatched. The CDR3 is made up of 13 amino acids. Here the CDR3 reads CASSGQGGSPLHF. CDR3 DNA: TGTGCCAGCAGCGGACAGGGGGGATCACCCCTCCACTTT.

The CDR3 here is CASSQGRQGVTSYGYTF. CDR3 DNA sequence: TGTGCCAGCAGCCAAGGTCGCCAGGGGGTTACGAGCTATGGCTACACCTTC. This chain joins TRBV14 and TRBJ1-2, with 7 positions matching TRBD1. With 1 base clipped from V and 4 bases from J, the junction kept 12 bases outside the gene matches. The CDR3 consists of 17 residues. Germline V gene lookup returns CDR1 SGHDN and CDR2 FVKESK.

The genes are TRBV18 and TRBJ2-6; unclear D gene. Germline V gene lookup returns CDR1 KGHSH and CDR2 LQKENI. The CDR3 runs to 14 residues. The ends were cut back, 0 bases at V and 4 bases at J, with 4 bases in the middle. CDR3 protein: CASSPPLGANVLTF. DNA of the CDR3: TGTGCCAGCTCACCACCGTTAGGGGCCAACGTCCTGACTTTC.

A single count supports this clone. The chain links TRBV25-1 to TRBJ2-7; 8 nucleotides line up with TRBD1. The V segment lost 3 bases and the J segment 0 bases; nucleotides outside the gene matches: 7. Germline V lookup: CDR1 MGHDK, CDR2 SYGVNS. This CDR3 is 16 amino acids long. The CDR3 DNA follows: TGTGCCAGCAGTGATTCGGGGACAGGCAGCTCCTACGAGCAGTACTTC. This translates into CASSDSGTGSSYEQYF.

The rearrangement uses TRBV20-1 and TRBJ1-2; maybe TRBD1 (6 bases). Trimming stripped 3 bases from V and 7 bases from J, with 15 bases between. The germline CDR1 and CDR2 sequences are DFQATT and SNEGSKA (reference sequence). CDR3 length equals 13 residues. The CDR3 bases are TGCAGTGCTAGTGGGGGGGCGAAAGGTGGCTACACCTTC. Its protein is CSASGGAKGGYTF.

V is TRBV7-9 and J is TRBJ1-2; unclear D gene. The V and J ends lost 1 base and 0 bases respectively, with 3 bases between them. The CDR3 runs 13 residues. CDR1 is SEHNR, CDR2 FQNEAQ, per germline (reference sequence). CDR3 loop: CASSLGTNYGYTF. CDR3 in DNA: TGTGCCAGCAGCTTAGGCACTAACTATGGCTACACCTTC. Looking up the rest from reference TRBV7-9 and TRBJ1-2 gives the full variable domain: DTGVSQNPRHKITKRGQNVTFRCDPISEHNRLYWYRQTLGQGPEFLTYFQNEAQLEKSRLLSDRFSAERPKGSFSTLEIQRTEQGDSAMYLCASSLGTNYGYTFGSGTRLTVV.

For this clone: Compared with germline, one end of the junction differs, possibly owing to a read error. The chain couples TRBV12-5 to TRBJ2-7; 9 bases map to TRBD2. Germline V lookup: CDR1 LGHNT, CDR2 FRNRAP. CDR3 size: 15 residues. The CDR3 DNA is TGTGCTAGTGGTTTGTTGGCTAGCGGGAACTACGATCAGTACTTC. Its protein product is CASGLLASGNYDQYF.

This clone was counted only a few times. The V gene is TRBV10-2, the J gene TRBJ1-1, with D maybe TRBD1 (6 bases). The CDR3 is 12 amino acids. Between the trimmed V and J ends, which lost 6 bases and 3 bases, there was a span of 8 bases. Germline values: CDR1 WSHSY, CDR2 SAAADI. CDR3 loop: CASSRGDTEAFF. The CDR3 DNA is TGCGCCAGCAGCAGGGGTGACACTGAAGCTTTCTTT.

The chain has TRBV2 and TRBJ2-7; D possibly corresponds to TRBD2 (5 bases). The CDR3 spans 12 residues. V was cut by 6 bases and J by 3 bases, with 9 bases left in between. Germline CDR1 and CDR2: SNHLY and FYNNEI. CDR3 coding DNA: TGTGCCAGCAGCCAGGACTTCTACGAGCAGTACTTC. Translation: CASSQDFYEQYF. Full variable domain (rest looked up from reference TRBV2 and TRBJ2-7): EPEVTQTPSHQVTQMGQEVILRCVPISNHLYFYWYRQILGQKVEFLVSFYNNEISEKSEIFDDQFSVERPDGSNFTLKIRSTKLEDSAMYFCASSQDFYEQYFGPGTRLTVT.

The V call is TRBV19, the J call TRBJ1-1; TRBD1 might be the D (5 bases). V lost 8 bases, J lost 1 base, and 11 bases lay in between. The CDR3 extends over 13 amino acids. In germline, CDR1 is LNHDA, CDR2 SQIVND (reference sequence). CDR3 loop: CASRQTGNTEAFF. CDR3 DNA: TGTGCCAGTCGCCAAACAGGGAACACTGAAGCTTTCTTT. Drawing the rest from reference TRBV19 and TRBJ1-1, the complete variable domain is DGGITQSPKYLFRKEGQNVTLSCEQNLNHDAMYWYRQDPGQGLRLIYYSQIVNDFQKGDIAEGYSVSREKKESFPLTVTSAQKNPTAFYLCASRQTGNTEAFFGQGTRLTVV.

The gene calls are TRBV20-1 and TRBJ1-1; 9 bases fit TRBD1. The CDR3 runs 13 residues. CDR1 is DFQATT, CDR2 SNEGSKA, per germline (reference sequence). After removal of 3 bases from V and 5 bases from J, the junction contained 4 bases not matched to a gene. CDR3 coding DNA: TGCAGTGCTAGTGGAGACAGGGGGACTGAAGCTTTCTTT. Amino acids: CSASGDRGTEAFF.

This clone was recorded once. The sample carries other DNA sequences with the same CDR3. The gene calls are TRBV19 and TRBJ2-1; 7 nucleotides align to TRBD1. Germline V gene data show CDR1 as LNHDA and CDR2 as SQIVND (reference sequence). The J segment lost 0 bases and the V segment lost 6 bases, leaving 5 bases of the junction unmatched. The CDR3 is made up of 15 amino acids. The CDR3 region has the DNA TGTGCCAGTAGAACGGACAGGAGCTCCTACAATGAGCAGTTCTTC. Translating gives CASRTDRSSYNEQFF.

The table lists this clone with a count of one. V is TRBV19 and J is TRBJ1-2; D not certain. Germline assignment: CDR1 LNHDA and CDR2 SQIVND (reference sequence). V lost 10 bases and J 8 bases, leaving 14 bases between the germline ends. The CDR3 spans 11 residues. CDR3 sequence reads: CATRTIWGYTF. CDR3 in DNA: TGTGCCACCCGGACTATTTGGGGCTACACCTTC. Using reference TRBV19 and TRBJ1-2 for the parts outside the CDR3, the full variable domain is DGGITQSPKYLFRKEGQNVTLSCEQNLNHDAMYWYRQDPGQGLRLIYYSQIVNDFQKGDIAEGYSVSREKKESFPLTVTSAQKNPTAFYLCATRTIWGYTFGSGTRLTVV.

V is TRBV6-1 and J is TRBJ2-1, with 9 bases that match TRBD1. The germline V gene has CDR1 MNHNS and CDR2 SASEGT. V shed 0 bases, J shed 14 bases, and the junction held 11 bases outside the gene matches. CDR3 length equals 15 residues. The CDR3 region is CASSEAGQGAGFEFF. CDR3 in DNA: TGTGCCAGCAGTGAAGCGGGACAGGGAGCGGGATTCGAGTTCTTC.

The rearrangement uses TRBV19 and TRBJ1-1; 7 positions match TRBD1. V shed 4 bases, J shed 5 bases, and the junction held 7 bases outside the gene matches. The CDR3 loop spans 14 amino acids. Germline V CDR1 and CDR2: LNHDA, SQIVND (reference sequence). The CDR3 DNA is TGTGCCAGTAGTAACCAGGGGGTCGGGACTGAAGCTTTCTTT. As protein: CASSNQGVGTEAFF.

This chain connects TRBV5-1 to TRBJ1-1; no clear D gene. The CDR3 runs to 14 residues. CDR1 is SGHRS and CDR2 is YFSETQ in the germline V gene. V was cut by 0 bases and J by 7 bases, with 13 bases left in between. The CDR3 nucleotides read TGCGCCAGCAGCTTGGAGGCCTCGGTAGGTGAAGCTTTCTTT. This sequence encodes CASSLEASVGEAFF.

V is TRBV10-1 and J is TRBJ1-1; D unclear. The CDR3 length is 13 residues. Deletions cut 3 bases from V and 1 base from J, with 6 bases between. Germline V CDR1 and CDR2: WNHNN, SYGVQD (reference sequence). Here the CDR3 DNA reads TGCGCCAGCAGTGAAGTGGGGAACACTGAAGCTTTCTTT. It codes for CASSEVGNTEAFF.

The genes are TRBV7-6 and TRBJ2-7; TRBD2 matches 7 bases. V shed 2 bases and J 3 bases; nucleotides not matched to a gene: 10. CDR1 and CDR2 (germline): SGHVS, FNYEAQ. The CDR3 is 16 amino acids. Written as DNA, the CDR3 is TGTGCCAGCAGCTTACCAAAGGGACTACCGGACTACGAGCAGTACTTC. It translates to CASSLPKGLPDYEQYF.

This chain joins TRBV18 and TRBJ2-7; no reliable D call. Trimming shortened V by 0 bases and J by 2 bases, and 8 bases separated the two germline ends. Germline CDR1 is KGHSH and CDR2 is LQKENI. There are 14 residues in the CDR3. The CDR3 reads CASSPPAATYEQYF. The DNA of the CDR3 is TGTGCCAGCTCACCACCGGCAGCAACCTACGAGCAGTACTTC.

Only one count was recorded for this clone. The rearrangement uses TRBV10-1 and TRBJ2-7; 11 bases map to TRBD2. Germline V gene sequence: CDR1 WNHNN, CDR2 SYGVQD (reference sequence). Losses at the gene ends were 2 bases for V and 7 bases for J; bases not matched to a gene: 4. CDR3 length equals 14 residues. The DNA of the CDR3 is TGCGCCAGCAGTGAGGGGGGACTAGCGGCGGAGCAGTACTTC. This translates into CASSEGGLAAEQYF.

This clone was picked up one time. The chain is built from TRBV21-1 and TRBJ1-2. TRBV21-1 is deemed a pseudogene. This CDR3 has 14 residues. This chain's CDR3 is CASSKADLPYGYTF. The DNA for the CDR3 is TGTGCCAGCAGCAAAGCGGACTTACCCTATGGCTACACCTTC.

V and J are TRBV7-9 and TRBJ2-5, with 10 bases that match TRBD2. V was pared by 5 bases and J by 5 bases, with 8 bases of the junction left unmatched. Germline lookup yields CDR1 SEHNR and CDR2 FQNEAQ (reference sequence). CDR3 length: 15 residues. This CDR3 reads CASSRGTSDRETQYF. The CDR3 nucleotides are TGTGCCAGCAGCCGAGGGACTAGCGATAGGGAGACCCAGTACTTC.

The V call is TRBV19, the J call TRBJ1-1, with D unresolved. This CDR3 has 13 residues. The germline V gene encodes CDR1 LNHDA and CDR2 SQIVND (reference sequence). V was cut by 6 bases and J by 1 base, with 9 bases left in between. CDR3 sequence (DNA): TGTGCCAGTAGCCTTCTAGGGAACACTGAAGCTTTCTTT. It yields the protein CASSLLGNTEAFF.